A selection of T cell receptor beta chains follows, all from one sample in a study of blood T cell repertoires in COVID-19. Libraries were prepared by immunoSEQ multiplex PCR; TCRdb keeps only in-frame clonotypes and omits some of them. The data hold tens of thousands of clones, with 90% observed a single time. Input material: peripheral blood. The receptors originated from a man between 60 and 75 years old with acute or convalescent COVID-19. CDR3s include the opening cysteine and the closing phenylalanine or tryptophan. The D gene is left open where the match is weak. Size is stated for part of the rows, as once, few or many counts, or as a class when the clone is expanded.

TRBJ2-1 | TRBD2 | TRBV15 | few | TGTGCCACCAGCAGAGATGCTAGCGGCTCCCGCAATGAGCAGTTCTTC | CATSRDASGSRNEQFF
TRBJ2-3 | NA | TRBV19 | NA | TGTGCCAGTAGGAGCGGGTGGGATACGCAGTATTTT | CASRSGWDTQYF
TRBJ2-2 | TRBD2 | TRBV27 | NA | TGTGCCAGCAGTGGGACTAGCGGGACCGTGGGCGGGGAGCTGTTTTTT | CASSGTSGTVGGELFF
TRBJ2-7 | NA | TRBV10-2 | NA | TGCGCCAGCAGGAGCGCCCGACTAGAGCCCTACGAGCAGTACTTC | CASRSARLEPYEQYF
TRBJ2-7 | TRBD2 | TRBV11-2 | NA | TGTGCCAGCAGCGCTTTTGGCGGGAGCGGTCCCGAGCAGTACTTC | CASSAFGGSGPEQYF
TRBJ2-7 | TRBD2 | TRBV6-2/TRBV6-3 | NA | TGTGCCAGCAGTTCTCACGGCGGAGCGGGAGACCAGGGCGAGCAGTACTTC | CASSSHGGAGDQGEQYF
TRBJ1-1 | TRBD1 | TRBV5-5 | NA | TGTGCCAGCAGCCTCGTGGACAGGGGGAACACTGAAGCTTTCTTT | CASSLVDRGNTEAFF
TRBJ2-5 | TRBD2 | TRBV3-1/TRBV3-2 | NA | TGTGCCAGCAGCCAAGGTGGCGCGGGAGGGAAATACCCACGAGAGACCCAGTACTTC | CASSQGGAGGKYPRETQYF
TRBJ2-1 | NA | TRBV7-2 | NA | TGTGCCAGCAGCTCTCGACTAGTCTACAATGAGCAGTTCTTC | CASSSRLVYNEQFF
TRBJ1-1 | NA | TRBV21-1 | once | TGTGCCAGCAGCAAAAAAGGACAGGGGATGCGTGCGAACACTGAAGCTTTCTTT | CASSKKGQGMRANTEAFF
TRBJ2-7 | NA | TRBV14 | NA | TGTGCCAGCAGCCGATTGGGGGCCGACGAGCAGTACTTC | CASSRLGADEQYF
TRBJ2-3 | TRBD2 | TRBV6-1 | NA | TGTGCCAGCAGTGAAACGGCGGGACTAGCGGGAGGGGCCGTTGCAGATACGCAGTATTTT | CASSETAGLAGGAVADTQYF
TRBJ1-5 | NA | TRBV28 | NA | TGTGCCAGCAACCGCAGGGCGGCTGATCAGCCCCAGCATTTT | CASNRRAADQPQHF
TRBJ2-7 | TRBD2 | TRBV19 | NA | TGTGCCAGTAGCCTAGCGGGATTCCCCTACGAGCAGTACTTC | CASSLAGFPYEQYF
TRBJ1-4 | NA | TRBV27 | NA | TGTGCCAGCAGCCGAGATCCGGGACTTTATAATGAAAAACTGTTTTTT | CASSRDPGLYNEKLFF
TRBJ2-3 | TRBD2 | TRBV15 | NA | TGTGCCACCAGCAGAGACCAGAGCGGGAGGGCGCAGTATTTT | CATSRDQSGRAQYF
TRBJ2-7 | TRBD2 | TRBV7-6 | NA | TGTGCCAGCAGCTCCGGGACTAGCGAATACGAGCAGTACTTC | CASSSGTSEYEQYF
TRBJ2-3 | NA | TRBV6-5 | NA | TGTGCCAGCAGTTCCGACAGGGATACGCAGTATTTT | CASSSDRDTQYF
TRBJ2-1 | TRBD2 | TRBV7-8 | once | TGTGCCAGCAGCCATCCGGGACTAGCGGGAGTCGAGCAGTTCTTC | CASSHPGLAGVEQFF
TRBJ2-2 | TRBD2 | TRBV4-3 | NA | TGCGCCAGCAGCCAAGATCAGGCTAGCGGGAGGGGTGGCGGGGAGCTGTTTTTT | CASSQDQASGRGGGELFF
TRBJ1-3 | NA | TRBV2 | NA | TGTGCCAGCAGTGAGGACAGTCACTCTGGAAACACCATATATTTT | CASSEDSHSGNTIYF
TRBJ1-5 | TRBD1 | TRBV19 | once | TGTGCCAGTAGTATAGATCGGGAGGGGGCCCCCCGGCATTTT | CASSIDREGAPRHF